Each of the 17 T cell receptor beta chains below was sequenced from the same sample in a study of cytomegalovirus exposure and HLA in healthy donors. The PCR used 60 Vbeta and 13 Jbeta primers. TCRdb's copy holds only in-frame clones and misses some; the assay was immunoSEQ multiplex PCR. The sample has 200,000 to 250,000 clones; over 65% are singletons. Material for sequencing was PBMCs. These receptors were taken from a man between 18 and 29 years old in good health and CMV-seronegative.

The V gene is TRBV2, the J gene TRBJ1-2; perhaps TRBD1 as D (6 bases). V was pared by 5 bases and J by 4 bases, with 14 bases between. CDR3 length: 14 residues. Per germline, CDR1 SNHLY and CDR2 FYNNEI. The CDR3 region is CASSSNRARYGYTF. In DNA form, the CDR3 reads TGTGCCAGCAGTTCCAACAGGGCCCGCTATGGCTACACCTTC.

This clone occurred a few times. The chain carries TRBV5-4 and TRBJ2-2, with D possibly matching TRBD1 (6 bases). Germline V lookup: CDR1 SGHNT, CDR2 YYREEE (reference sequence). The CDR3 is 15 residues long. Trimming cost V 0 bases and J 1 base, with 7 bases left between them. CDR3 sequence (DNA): TGTGCCAGCAGCTTGGCAGGGGTGAACACCGGGGAGCTGTTTTTT. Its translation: CASSLAGVNTGELFF.

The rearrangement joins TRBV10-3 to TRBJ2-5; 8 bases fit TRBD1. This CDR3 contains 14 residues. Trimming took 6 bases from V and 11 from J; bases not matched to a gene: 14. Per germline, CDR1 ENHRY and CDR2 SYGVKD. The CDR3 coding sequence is TGTGCCATCAGCCCCGGGACAGGAGCGTGGGAGCAGTACTTC. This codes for CAISPGTGAWEQYF.

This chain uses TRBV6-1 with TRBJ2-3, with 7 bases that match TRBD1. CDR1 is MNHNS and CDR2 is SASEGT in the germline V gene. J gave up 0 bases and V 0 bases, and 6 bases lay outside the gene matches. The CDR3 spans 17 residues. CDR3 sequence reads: CASSEAWDRTSTDTQYF. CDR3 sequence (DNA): TGTGCCAGCAGTGAAGCGTGGGACAGAACTAGCACAGATACGCAGTATTTT.

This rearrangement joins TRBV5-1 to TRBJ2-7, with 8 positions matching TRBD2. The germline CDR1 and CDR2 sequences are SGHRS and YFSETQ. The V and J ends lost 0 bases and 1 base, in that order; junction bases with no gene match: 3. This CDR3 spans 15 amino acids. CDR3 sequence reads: CASSLVGRDSYEQYF. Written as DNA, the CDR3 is TGCGCCAGCAGCTTGGTCGGGAGGGATTCCTACGAGCAGTACTTC.

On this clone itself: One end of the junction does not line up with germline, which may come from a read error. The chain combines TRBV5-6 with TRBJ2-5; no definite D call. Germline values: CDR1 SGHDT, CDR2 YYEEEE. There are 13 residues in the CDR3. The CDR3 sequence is CASSLEDPSGTHF. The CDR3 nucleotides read TGTGCCAGCAGCTTGGAAGACCCATCGGGTACGCACTTC.

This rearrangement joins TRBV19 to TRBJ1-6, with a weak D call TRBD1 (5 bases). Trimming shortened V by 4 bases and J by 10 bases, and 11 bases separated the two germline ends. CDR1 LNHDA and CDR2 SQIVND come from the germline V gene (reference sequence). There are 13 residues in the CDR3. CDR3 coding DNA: TGTGCCAGTAGTACGGGACTTCCCTCACCCCTCCACTTT. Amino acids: CASSTGLPSPLHF. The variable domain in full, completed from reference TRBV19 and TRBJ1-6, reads DGGITQSPKYLFRKEGQNVTLSCEQNLNHDAMYWYRQDPGQGLRLIYYSQIVNDFQKGDIAEGYSVSREKKESFPLTVTSAQKNPTAFYLCASSTGLPSPLHFGNGTRLTVT.

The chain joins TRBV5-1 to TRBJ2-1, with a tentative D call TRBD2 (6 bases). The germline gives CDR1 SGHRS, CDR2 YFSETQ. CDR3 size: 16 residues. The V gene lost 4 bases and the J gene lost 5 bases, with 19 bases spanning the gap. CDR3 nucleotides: TGCGCCAGCAGCCAAAAGGCCAGCGGAGGGAACAATGAGCAGTTCTTC. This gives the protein CASSQKASGGNNEQFF. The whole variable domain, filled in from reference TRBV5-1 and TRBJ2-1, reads KAGVTQTPRYLIKTRGQQVTLSCSPISGHRSVSWYQQTPGQGLQFLFEYFSETQRNKGNFPGRFSGRQFSNSRSEMNVSTLELGDSALYLCASSQKASGGNNEQFFGPGTRLTVL.

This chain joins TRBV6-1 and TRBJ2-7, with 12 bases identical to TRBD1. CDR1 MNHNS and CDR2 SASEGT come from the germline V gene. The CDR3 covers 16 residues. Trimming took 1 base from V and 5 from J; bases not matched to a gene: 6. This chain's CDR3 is CASSEEAGTGGDEQYF. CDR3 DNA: TGTGCCAGCAGTGAAGAGGCCGGGACAGGGGGCGACGAGCAGTACTTC.

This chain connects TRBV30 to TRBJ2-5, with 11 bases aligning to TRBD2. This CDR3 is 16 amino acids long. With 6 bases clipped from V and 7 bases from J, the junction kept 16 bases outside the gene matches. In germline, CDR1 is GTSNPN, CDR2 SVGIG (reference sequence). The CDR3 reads CACNAGTSGVGGTQYF. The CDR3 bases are TGTGCCTGCAACGCCGGGACTAGCGGAGTCGGGGGGACCCAGTACTTC. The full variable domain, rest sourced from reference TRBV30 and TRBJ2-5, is SQTIHQWPATLVQPVGSPLSLECTVEGTSNPNLYWYRQAAGRGLQLLFYSVGIGQISSEVPQNLSASRPQDRQFILSSKKLLLSDSGFYLCACNAGTSGVGGTQYFGPGTRLLVL.

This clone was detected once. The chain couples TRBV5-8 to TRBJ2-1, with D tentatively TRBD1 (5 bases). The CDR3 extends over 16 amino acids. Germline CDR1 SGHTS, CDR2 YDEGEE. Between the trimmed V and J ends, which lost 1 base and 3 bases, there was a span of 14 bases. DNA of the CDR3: TGTGCCAGCAGCTTGTTTCCAGGGCCGAACTACAATGAGCAGTTCTTC. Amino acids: CASSLFPGPNYNEQFF.

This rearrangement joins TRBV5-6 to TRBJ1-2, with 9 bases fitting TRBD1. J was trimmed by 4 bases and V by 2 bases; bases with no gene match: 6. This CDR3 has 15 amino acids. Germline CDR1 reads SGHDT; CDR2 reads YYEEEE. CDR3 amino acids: CASSFAGQGPYGYTF. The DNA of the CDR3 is TGTGCCAGCAGCTTTGCAGGACAGGGGCCCTATGGCTACACCTTC.

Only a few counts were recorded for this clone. The CDR3 loop reads CASSLVSSGNSYEQYF. The CDR3 DNA sequence: TGTGCCAGCAGCTTAGTTTCCAGCGGGAATTCCTACGAGCAGTACTTC. This chain connects TRBV13 to TRBJ2-7, with TRBD2 identical over 7 bases. V was clipped by 1 base and J by 1 base; unmatched bases: 7. CDR3 length: 16 amino acids. CDR1 and CDR2 (germline): PRHDT, FYEKMQ (reference sequence). The variable domain in full, completed from reference TRBV13 and TRBJ2-7, reads AAGVIQSPRHLIKEKRETATLKCYPIPRHDTVYWYQQGPGQDPQFLISFYEKMQSDKGSIPDRFSAQQFSDYHSELNMSSLELGDSALYFCASSLVSSGNSYEQYFGPGTRLTVT.

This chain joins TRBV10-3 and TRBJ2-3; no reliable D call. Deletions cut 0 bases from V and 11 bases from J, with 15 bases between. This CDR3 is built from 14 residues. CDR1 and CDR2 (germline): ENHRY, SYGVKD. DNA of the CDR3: TGTGCCATCAGTGAGTCAGGCCAGGCCGTTCAGCAGTATTTT. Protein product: CAISESGQAVQQYF.

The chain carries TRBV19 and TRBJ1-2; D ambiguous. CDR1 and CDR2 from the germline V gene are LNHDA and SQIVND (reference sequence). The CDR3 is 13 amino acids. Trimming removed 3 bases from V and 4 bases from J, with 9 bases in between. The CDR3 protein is CASSIVSGYGYTF. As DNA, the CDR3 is TGTGCCAGTAGTATTGTCAGCGGCTATGGCTACACCTTC.

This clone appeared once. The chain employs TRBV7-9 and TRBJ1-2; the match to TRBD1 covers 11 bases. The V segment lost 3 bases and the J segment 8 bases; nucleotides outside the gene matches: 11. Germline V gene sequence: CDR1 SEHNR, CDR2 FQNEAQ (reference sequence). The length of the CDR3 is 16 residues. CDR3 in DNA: TGTGCCAGCAGCTTGAGGACAGGGGGCCCAATCGGAGGCTACACCTTC. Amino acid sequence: CASSLRTGGPIGGYTF.

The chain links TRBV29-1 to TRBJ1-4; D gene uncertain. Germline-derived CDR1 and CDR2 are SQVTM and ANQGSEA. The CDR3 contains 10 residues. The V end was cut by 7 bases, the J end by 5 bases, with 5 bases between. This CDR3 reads CSGGNEKLFF. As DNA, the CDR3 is TGCAGCGGAGGAAATGAAAAACTGTTTTTT. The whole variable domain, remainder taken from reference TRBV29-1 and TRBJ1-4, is SAVISQKPSRDICQRGTSLTIQCQVDSQVTMMFWYRQQPGQSLTLIATANQGSEATYESGFVIDKFPISRPNLTFSTLTVSNMSPEDSSIYLCSGGNEKLFFGSGTQLSVL.